This TCR beta chain stems from a study of blood T cell repertoires in COVID-19. Study overall: Sites across the United States, Italy and Spain contributed samples from acute and convalescent COVID-19. The cDNA or gDNA used as material had been derived from T cells, B-cell-depleted T cells, or PBMCs.

V was clipped by 3 bases and J by 5 bases, with 7 bases between them. This CDR3 has 11 amino acids. Germline lookup yields CDR1 DFQATT and CDR2 SNEGSKA (reference sequence). How the authors handled the data: Reference gene primer amplification gave estimated nucleated cell counts. The repertoire was sequenced with immunoSEQ multiplex PCR; TCRdb's copy has only in-frame clones and lacks some. Clonal size and the V and J genes are those of that table, whereas D and trimming came from the DNA. The table includes about 65,000 clones, approximately 94% detected once. The chain has TRBV20-1 and TRBJ2-5, with unresolved D. The TCR sequence derives from a man in his 70s with active COVID-19. Material: peripheral blood. As DNA, the CDR3 is TGCAGTGCTAGTTCTAGGGAGACCCAGTACTTC. Translated: CSASSRETQYF.